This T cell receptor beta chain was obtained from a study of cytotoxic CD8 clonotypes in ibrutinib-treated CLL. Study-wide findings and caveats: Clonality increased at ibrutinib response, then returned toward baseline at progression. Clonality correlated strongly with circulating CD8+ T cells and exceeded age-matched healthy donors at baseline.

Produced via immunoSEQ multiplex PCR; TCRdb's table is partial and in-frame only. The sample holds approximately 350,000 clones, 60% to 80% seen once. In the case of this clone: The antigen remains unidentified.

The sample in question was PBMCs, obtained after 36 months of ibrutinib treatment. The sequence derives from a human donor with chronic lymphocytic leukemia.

The CDR3 nucleotides read TGTGCAGCCCAAAGGGGACCCGGGGTAGCTTTCTTT. Amino acids: CAAQRGPGVAFF. The chain joins TRBV6-6 to TRBJ1-1, with a possible D match to TRBD1 (5 bases). The CDR3 contains 12 residues. CDR1 is MNHNY and CDR2 is SVGAGI in the germline V gene (reference sequence).